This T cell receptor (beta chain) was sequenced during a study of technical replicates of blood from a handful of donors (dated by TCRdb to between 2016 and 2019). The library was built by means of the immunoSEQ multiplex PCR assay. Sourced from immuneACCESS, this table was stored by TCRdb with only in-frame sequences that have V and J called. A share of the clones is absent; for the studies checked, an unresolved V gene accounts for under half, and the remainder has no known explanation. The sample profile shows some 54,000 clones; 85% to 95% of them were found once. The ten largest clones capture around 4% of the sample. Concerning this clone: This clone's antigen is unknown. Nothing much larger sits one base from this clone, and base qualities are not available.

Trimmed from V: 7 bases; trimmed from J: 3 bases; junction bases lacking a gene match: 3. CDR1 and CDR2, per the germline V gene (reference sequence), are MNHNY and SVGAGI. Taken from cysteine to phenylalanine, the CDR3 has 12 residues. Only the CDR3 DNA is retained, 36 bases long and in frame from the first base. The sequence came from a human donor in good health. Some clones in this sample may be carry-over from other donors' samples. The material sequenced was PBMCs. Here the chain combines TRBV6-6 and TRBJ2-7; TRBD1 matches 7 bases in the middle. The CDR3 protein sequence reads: CASTRQGYEQYF. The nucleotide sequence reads TGTGCCAGCACTAGACAGGGCTACGAGCAGTACTTC.